This TCR beta chain derives from a study of type 1 regulatory T cells. Background on the study: This in vitro CD4 product, T-allo10, is enriched for Tr1 cells and alloantigen-specific.

At least ten counts were recorded for this clonotype. The antigen remains undetermined. One entry per CDR3 protein results from TCRdb running MiXCR on the reads. There are around 14,000 distinct CDR3 sequences in the sample; roughly 13% occur only once, and 15% to 19% lies in the top ten. The V gene's germline CDR1 is DFQATT and CDR2 SNEGSKA (reference sequence). J was trimmed by 3 bases and V by 0 bases; bases with no gene match: 5. The CDR3 sequence is 15 residues long. Input material: cultured T cells, either the whole culture or a sorted T cell fraction (not recorded which). The receptor was derived from a human donor in good health. The chain links TRBV20-1 to TRBJ2-1; 7 nucleotides match TRBD2. CDR3 nucleotide sequence: TGCAGTGCTAGAGATGCCCAGCGGGGCTACAATGAGCAGTTCTTC. It encodes CSARDAQRGYNEQFF.